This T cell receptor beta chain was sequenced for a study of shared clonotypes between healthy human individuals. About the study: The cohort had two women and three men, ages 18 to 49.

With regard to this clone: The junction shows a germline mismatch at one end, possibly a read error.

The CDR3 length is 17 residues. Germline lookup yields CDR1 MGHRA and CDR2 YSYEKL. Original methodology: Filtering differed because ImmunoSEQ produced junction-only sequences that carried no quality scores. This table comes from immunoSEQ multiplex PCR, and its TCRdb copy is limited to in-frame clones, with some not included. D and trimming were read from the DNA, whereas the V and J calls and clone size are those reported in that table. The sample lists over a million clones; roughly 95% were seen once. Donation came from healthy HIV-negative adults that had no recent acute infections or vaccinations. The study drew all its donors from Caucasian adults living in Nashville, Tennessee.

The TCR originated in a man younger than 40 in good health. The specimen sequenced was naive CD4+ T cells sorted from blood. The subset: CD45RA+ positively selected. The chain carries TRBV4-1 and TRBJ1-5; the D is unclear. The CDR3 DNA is TGCGCCAGCAGCAAAGACTCCGCCCGGGGTAGCAATCAGCCCCAGCATTTT. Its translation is CASSKDSARGSNQPQHF.